The rows below give T cell receptor beta chains drawn from one sample of a study of blood T cell repertoires in COVID-19. The table came from immunoSEQ multiplex PCR; TCRdb's copy has only in-frame clones and leaves some out. There are about 130,000 clones in the sample; roughly four fifths occur only once, and approximately 10% lies in the top ten. The material sequenced was PBMCs or T cells enriched from blood (not recorded which). The receptor source for this set is a man aged 50-59 years who had recovered from COVID-19. Each CDR3 is given with its conserved first and last residue. A D gene is named only where the DNA matches it firmly. Expanded clones are given a class, and other clones once, few, many or no size at all.

-,TRBV6-5,-,TRBJ1-6,CASSYSNTRGSPLHF,TGTGCCAGCAGTTACTCGAACACTCGGGGTTCACCCCTCCACTTT
-,TRBV7-6,TRBD2,TRBJ2-3,CASSSTRGAGGITDTQYF,TGTGCCAGCAGCTCTACCAGGGGAGCGGGGGGGATAACAGATACGCAGTATTTT
-,TRBV20-1,-,TRBJ1-5,CSASDRVLGNQPQHF,TGCAGTGCTAGTGACCGGGTTCTCGGCAATCAGCCCCAGCATTTT
-,TRBV7-2,-,TRBJ2-1,CASSLATGGEQFF,TGTGCCAGCAGCTTAGCGACGGGCGGGGAGCAGTTCTTC
-,TRBV5-1,-,TRBJ1-1,CASSFRGYTEAFF,TGCGCCAGCAGCTTCAGGGGATACACTGAAGCTTTCTTT
-,TRBV10-3,TRBD1,TRBJ1-6,CAIRGGTGDNSPLHF,TGTGCCATCCGAGGGGGGACAGGGGATAATTCACCCCTCCACTTT
-,TRBV27,TRBD2,TRBJ2-1,CASSLLAGGGDEQFF,TGTGCCAGCAGTTTACTAGCGGGGGGCGGGGATGAGCAGTTCTTC
-,TRBV7-8,-,TRBJ2-5,CASSLGYSGSRETQYF,TGTGCCAGCAGCTTAGGGTATTCGGGGTCGAGGGAGACCCAGTACTTC
-,TRBV6-5,TRBD1,TRBJ2-7,CASTRDRGIYEQYF,TGTGCCAGCACCCGCGACAGGGGCATCTACGAGCAGTACTTC
few,TRBV27,-,TRBJ2-1,CASSLRTDYNEQFF,TGTGCCAGCAGTTTACGGACAGACTACAATGAGCAGTTCTTC